The next 21 T cell receptor beta chains were all read from a single sample in a study of T cells after yellow fever vaccination. Via MiXCR, TCRdb re-called the 5' RACE reads, giving one row per CDR3 protein. Among 300,000 to 400,000 distinct CDR3 sequences listed, roughly 8.7% were seen once. The source was PBMCs, collected on the day of the first yellow fever vaccination. The receptors come from a man younger than 35 who received the YFV17D yellow fever vaccine.

The chain has TRBV20-1 and TRBJ1-3; no clear D. The germline V gene has CDR1 DFQATT and CDR2 SNEGSKA (reference sequence). The CDR3 is made up of 14 amino acids. The CDR3 DNA reads as TGCAGCCCCCGCGGGTCCCTCTCTGGAAACACCATATATTTT. It encodes CSPRGSLSGNTIYF.

The CDR3 sequence: CSAPTGGNEKLFF. CDR3 nucleotide sequence: TGCAGTGCTCCGACAGGTGGTAATGAAAAACTGTTTTTT. The V call is TRBV20-1, the J call TRBJ1-4, with a possible D match to TRBD1 (6 bases). Trimming removed 5 bases at V and 4 bases at J, with 11 bases between. Germline V lookup: CDR1 DFQATT, CDR2 SNEGSKA (reference sequence). CDR3 length: 13 amino acids.

In this sample, this clonotype turned up a few times. The chain joins TRBV5-1 to TRBJ2-5; D assignment may be TRBD1 or TRBD2 (5 bases each). Germline CDR1 and CDR2: SGHRS and YFSETQ. There are 13 residues in the CDR3. Deletions cut 3 bases from V and 7 bases from J, with 13 bases between. CDR3 in amino acids: CASSSGPNLTQYF. Here the CDR3 DNA reads TGCGCCAGCAGCTCGGGGCCGAACTTGACCCAGTACTTC.

The chain couples TRBV20-1 to TRBJ2-1; 9 bases align to TRBD1. V lost 2 bases, J lost 7 bases, and 3 bases stayed unmatched. Germline CDR1 and CDR2: DFQATT and SNEGSKA (reference sequence). The CDR3 length is 13 residues. CDR3 residues: CSARKTGGNEQFF. DNA for the CDR3: TGCAGTGCTAGAAAGACAGGGGGGAATGAGCAGTTCTTC.

The V call is TRBV6-2 or TRBV6-3, the J call TRBJ1-3; D is perhaps TRBD1 (6 bases). Trimming removed 0 bases from V and 0 bases from J, with 9 bases in between. CDR3 length: 16 residues. Germline lookup yields CDR1 MNHEY and CDR2 SVGEGT. The CDR3 here is CASSYSRQASGNTIYF. The CDR3 DNA reads TGTGCCAGCAGTTACTCCCGACAGGCCTCTGGAAACACCATATATTTT.

This clonotype has a handful of counts. The rearrangement links TRBV3-1 to TRBJ2-1, with 9 bases matching TRBD2. CDR3 length equals 14 residues. From germline, CDR1 is LGHDT and CDR2 YNNKEL (reference sequence). Trimming cost V 1 base and J 15 bases; bases outside gene matches: 10. This CDR3 reads CASSQVDSGGRWFF. CDR3 nucleotide sequence: TGTGCCAGCAGCCAAGTGGATAGCGGGGGCCGGTGGTTCTTC.

This clonotype was counted a few times. CDR3 sequence: CSASYLSTIYF. CDR3 DNA sequence: TGCAGTGCCTCCTACCTTTCCACCATATATTTT. The chain links TRBV20-1 to TRBJ1-3; D is uncertain. From germline, CDR1 is DFQATT and CDR2 SNEGSKA (reference sequence). The CDR3 has 11 amino acids. Trimming cost V 6 bases and J 9 bases, with 12 bases left between them.

This sequence joins TRBV6-5 and TRBJ2-1; 7 positions match TRBD1. Germline V gene data show CDR1 as MNHEY and CDR2 as SVGAGI. Trimming removed 2 bases from V and 6 bases from J; junction bases left unmatched: 7. This CDR3 region has 15 residues. CDR3 region: CASSYLRAGGNEQFF. The CDR3 nucleotides read TGTGCCAGCAGTTACCTAAGGGCAGGGGGCAATGAGCAGTTCTTC.

This clonotype has ten or more counts. The rearrangement uses TRBV28 and TRBJ1-1; 9 nucleotides line up with TRBD1. V lost 6 bases, J lost 9 bases, and 8 bases stayed unmatched. In germline, CDR1 is MDHEN, CDR2 SYDVKM. The CDR3 is made up of 13 amino acids. Here the CDR3 reads CASRVGQGRKAFF. CDR3 sequence (DNA): TGTGCCAGCAGGGTGGGACAGGGACGGAAAGCTTTCTTT.

The V gene is TRBV7-9, the J gene TRBJ2-7; 9 bases are a match to TRBD1. With 3 bases clipped from V and 1 base from J, the junction kept 7 bases outside the gene matches. This CDR3 spans 16 amino acids. CDR1 SEHNR and CDR2 FQNEAQ come from the germline V gene (reference sequence). CDR3 sequence: CASSLVRDRESYEQYF. For the CDR3, the DNA is TGTGCCAGCAGCTTGGTCCGGGACAGGGAGTCCTACGAGCAGTACTTC.

This clonotype was seen more than once but under ten times. V gene TRBV5-1 combines with J gene TRBJ2-1; D gene unclear. V shed 1 base and J shed 6 bases, with 11 bases lying between them. Per germline, CDR1 SGHRS and CDR2 YFSETQ. CDR3 length: 14 residues. CDR3 coding DNA: TGCGCCAGCAGCTTGAGTCCAGCTTCCAATGAGCAGTTCTTC. As protein: CASSLSPASNEQFF. The whole variable domain, filled in from reference TRBV5-1 and TRBJ2-1, reads KAGVTQTPRYLIKTRGQQVTLSCSPISGHRSVSWYQQTPGQGLQFLFEYFSETQRNKGNFPGRFSGRQFSNSRSEMNVSTLELGDSALYLCASSLSPASNEQFFGPGTRLTVL.

The rearrangement uses TRBV24-1 and TRBJ2-7, with TRBD1 identical over 10 bases. V was clipped by 0 bases and J by 4 bases; unmatched bases: 5. Germline V CDR1 and CDR2: KGHDR, SFDVKD. The CDR3 length is 16 residues. This CDR3 is CATSDLPTGQGYEQYF. CDR3 bases: TGTGCCACCAGTGATTTGCCTACGGGACAGGGGTACGAGCAGTACTTC.

This clonotype was picked up a small number of times. The chain couples TRBV19 to TRBJ2-4, with 7 nucleotides matching TRBD2. The CDR3 length is 12 residues. The V and J ends lost 7 bases and 10 bases, in that order; junction bases with no gene match: 7. The germline V gene encodes CDR1 LNHDA and CDR2 SQIVND (reference sequence). The CDR3 is CASIGEGWIQYF. The CDR3 bases are TGTGCCAGTATCGGGGAGGGCTGGATTCAGTACTTC.

The count of this clonotype is one. The genes are TRBV5-8 and TRBJ2-7, with D possibly TRBD2 on 5 matching bases. The CDR3 loop spans 13 amino acids. Germline CDR1 is SGHTS and CDR2 is YDEGEE. The V gene lost 4 bases and the J gene lost 6 bases, with 14 bases spanning the gap. CDR3 in DNA: TGTGCCAGCAGCCTATGGGCGGGCCCCGAGCAGTACGTC. As protein: CASSLWAGPEQYV.

This chain uses TRBV12-3 or TRBV12-4 with TRBJ2-1; 8 bases are a match to TRBD2. This CDR3 is 16 amino acids long. The trim removed 5 bases at V and 0 bases at J, leaving 6 bases unmatched. CDR3 DNA sequence: TGTGCCAGCAGTCCAGTACGGGGGGGCTCCTACAATGAGCAGTTCTTC. It encodes CASSPVRGGSYNEQFF.

This sequence joins TRBV2 and TRBJ2-1; a weak D match, TRBD1 (5 bases). V lost 1 base, J lost 6 bases, and 7 bases lay in between. Germline loops: CDR1 SNHLY, CDR2 FYNNEI. The CDR3 consists of 13 residues. For the CDR3, the DNA is TGTGCCAGCAGTGAAGAGGGGCTCAATGAGCAGTTCTTC. Residues: CASSEEGLNEQFF.

This clonotype was observed at least ten times. The rearrangement links TRBV27 to TRBJ2-1; TRBD1 aligns across 7 bases. J gave up 7 bases and V 3 bases, and 12 bases lay outside the gene matches. CDR3 length: 16 residues. The V gene's germline CDR1 is MNHEY and CDR2 SMNVEV (reference sequence). The DNA of the CDR3 is TGTGCCAGCAGTTTCTTGGCGACAGGGTATAGGAATGAGCAGTTCTTC. This translates into CASSFLATGYRNEQFF.

This clonotype was seen a few times. CDR3 region: CSARGLGNYGYTF. CDR3 sequence (DNA): TGCAGTGCTCGCGGCCTCGGAAACTATGGCTACACCTTC. The V and J genes are TRBV20-1 and TRBJ1-2; D unclear. The CDR3 is 13 amino acids. V lost 5 bases, J lost 2 bases, and 12 bases lay in between. Germline CDR1 DFQATT, CDR2 SNEGSKA (reference sequence).

This clonotype was counted at least ten times. The chain combines TRBV28 with TRBJ2-3; D possibly corresponds to TRBD2 (5 bases). The germline V gene has CDR1 MDHEN and CDR2 SYDVKM. Trimming took 7 bases from V and 7 from J, leaving 21 bases between them. The CDR3 has 15 amino acids. The CDR3 loop reads CASISAGGPLYTQYF. The CDR3 DNA follows: TGTGCCAGCATTAGCGCAGGCGGGCCTTTATATACGCAGTATTTT. Together with reference TRBV28 and TRBJ2-3, the CDR3 gives the full variable domain: DVKVTQSSRYLVKRTGEKVFLECVQDMDHENMFWYRQDPGLGLRLIYFSYDVKMKEKGDIPEGYSVSREKKERFSLILESASTNQTSMYLCASISAGGPLYTQYFGPGTRLTVL.

This clonotype was counted at least ten times. This chain connects TRBV29-1 to TRBJ2-3, with a possible D match to TRBD1 (6 bases). The CDR3 runs to 12 residues. Trimming took 6 bases from V and 7 from J, leaving 14 bases between them. Germline CDR1 SQVTM, CDR2 ANQGSEA. The CDR3 DNA follows: TGCAGCGTGACCGGACAGTCACATACGCAGTATTTT. Translation gives CSVTGQSHTQYF.

The CDR3, as DNA: TGTGCCTGGAGTGTAGGGACTACAGATACGCAGTATTTT. This gives the protein CAWSVGTTDTQYF. The chain is built from TRBV30 and TRBJ2-3, with a weak D call TRBD2 (6 bases). The CDR3 consists of 13 residues. CDR1 and CDR2 (germline): GTSNPN, SVGIG (reference sequence). V dropped 0 bases and J dropped 3 bases, with 7 bases sitting between them.